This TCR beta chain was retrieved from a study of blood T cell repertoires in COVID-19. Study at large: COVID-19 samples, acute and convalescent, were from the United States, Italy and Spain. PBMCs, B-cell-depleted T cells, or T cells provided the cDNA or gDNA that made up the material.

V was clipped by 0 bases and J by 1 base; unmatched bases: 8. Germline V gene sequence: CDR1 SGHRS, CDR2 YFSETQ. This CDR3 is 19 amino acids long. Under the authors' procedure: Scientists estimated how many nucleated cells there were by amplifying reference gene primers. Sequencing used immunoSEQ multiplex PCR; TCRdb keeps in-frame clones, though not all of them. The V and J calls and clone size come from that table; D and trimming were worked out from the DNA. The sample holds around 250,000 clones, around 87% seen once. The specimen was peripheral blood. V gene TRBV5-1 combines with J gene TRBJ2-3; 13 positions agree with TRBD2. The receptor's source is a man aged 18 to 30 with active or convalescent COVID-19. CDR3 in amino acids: CASSLAGTSGIGGTDTQYF. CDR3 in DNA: TGCGCCAGCAGCTTGGCCGGGACTAGCGGGATAGGGGGCACAGATACGCAGTATTTT.